This section outlines one TCR beta chain sequence together with its context. This entry is derived from a study of OX40 agonist ivuxolimab in advanced cancers. CDR1 is SGHAT, CDR2 FQDESV, per germline (reference sequence). CDR3 size: 15 residues. Unmatched junction bases numbered 10, after V lost 6 bases and J lost 5 bases. Assay used: immunoSEQ multiplex PCR; TCRdb lists only in-frame clones, some missing. The table has 150,000 to 170,000 clones, approximately 94% seen once; the top ten hold 0.3% to 0.35%. The TCR comes from an adult with an advanced solid tumor such as melanoma, head and neck, liver or kidney cancer. V gene TRBV11-1 combines with J gene TRBJ2-7, with 10 bases fitting TRBD1. The specimen comprised CD4+ or CD8+ T cells sorted from blood, sampled in a trial of the OX40 agonist ivuxolimab. CDR3 amino acids: CASSLGGQGRDEQYF. CDR3 sequence (DNA): TGTGCCAGCAGTCTAGGGGGACAGGGGCGGGACGAGCAGTACTTC.